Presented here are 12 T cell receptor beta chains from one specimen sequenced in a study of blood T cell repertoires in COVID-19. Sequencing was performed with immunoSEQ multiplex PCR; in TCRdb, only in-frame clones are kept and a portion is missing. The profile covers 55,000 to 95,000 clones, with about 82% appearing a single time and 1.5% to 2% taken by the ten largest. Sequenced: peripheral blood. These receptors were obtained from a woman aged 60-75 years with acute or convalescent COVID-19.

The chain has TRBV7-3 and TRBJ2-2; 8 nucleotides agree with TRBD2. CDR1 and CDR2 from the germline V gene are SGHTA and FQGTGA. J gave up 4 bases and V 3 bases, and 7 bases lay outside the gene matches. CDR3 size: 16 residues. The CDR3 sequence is CASSFRRGVGTGELFF. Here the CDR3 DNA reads TGTGCCAGCAGCTTTAGGCGGGGGGTTGGCACCGGGGAGCTGTTTTTT.

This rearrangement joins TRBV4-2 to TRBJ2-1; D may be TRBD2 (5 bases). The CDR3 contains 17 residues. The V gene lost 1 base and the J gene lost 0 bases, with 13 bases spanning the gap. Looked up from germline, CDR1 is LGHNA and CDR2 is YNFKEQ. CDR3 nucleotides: TGTGCCAGCAGCCAAGTTTACGGGGAGAGCTCCTACAATGAGCAGTTCTTC. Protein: CASSQVYGESSYNEQFF.

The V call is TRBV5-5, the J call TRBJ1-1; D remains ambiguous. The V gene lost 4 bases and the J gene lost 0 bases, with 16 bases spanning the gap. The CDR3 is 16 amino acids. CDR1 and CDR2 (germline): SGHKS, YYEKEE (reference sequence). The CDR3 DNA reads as TGTGCCAGCAGCATAAGTAGAGAGATGATGAACACTGAAGCTTTCTTT. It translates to CASSISREMMNTEAFF.

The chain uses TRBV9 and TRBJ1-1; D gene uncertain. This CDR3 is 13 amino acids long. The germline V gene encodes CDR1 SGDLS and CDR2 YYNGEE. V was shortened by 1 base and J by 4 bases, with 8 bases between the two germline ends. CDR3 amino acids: CASSVREVTEAFF. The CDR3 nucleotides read TGTGCCAGCAGCGTAAGGGAGGTCACTGAAGCTTTCTTT. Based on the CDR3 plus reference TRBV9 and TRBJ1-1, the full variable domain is DSGVTQTPKHLITATGQRVTLRCSPRSGDLSVYWYQQSLDQGLQFLIQYYNGEERAKGNILERFSAQQFPDLHSELNLSSLELGDSALYFCASSVREVTEAFFGQGTRLTVV.

CDR3: CASTPAGGTEAFF. The CDR3 DNA reads as TGTGCCAGCACTCCAGCAGGGGGTACTGAAGCTTTCTTT. This chain joins TRBV27 and TRBJ1-1; 7 bases match TRBD1. This CDR3 comprises 13 residues. Germline V gene lookup returns CDR1 MNHEY and CDR2 SMNVEV (reference sequence). After removal of 7 bases from V and 5 bases from J, the junction contained 7 bases not matched to a gene.

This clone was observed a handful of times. CDR3 in amino acids: CASSARFNSPLHF. DNA of the CDR3: TGTGCCAGCAGTGCCCGGTTTAATTCACCCCTCCACTTT. This chain joins TRBV6-2 or TRBV6-3 and TRBJ1-6; no reliable D call. Germline-derived CDR1 and CDR2 are MNHEY and SVGEGT. Trimming removed 5 bases at V and 6 bases at J, with 8 bases between. The CDR3 runs to 13 residues.

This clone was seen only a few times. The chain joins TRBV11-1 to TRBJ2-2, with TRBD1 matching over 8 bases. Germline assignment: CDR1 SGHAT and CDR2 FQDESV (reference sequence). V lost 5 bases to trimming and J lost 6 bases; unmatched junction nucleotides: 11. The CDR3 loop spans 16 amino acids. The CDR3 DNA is TGTGCCAGCAGCCCGACAGGGGCAGGGGATGCCGGGGAGCTGTTTTTT. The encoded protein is CASSPTGAGDAGELFF.

The CDR3 protein is CASSPRSIGDTDTQYF. The DNA for the CDR3 is TGTGCCAGCTCACCGCGGTCGATAGGGGATACAGATACGCAGTATTTT. This chain links TRBV18 with TRBJ2-3, with a possible D match to TRBD1 (5 bases). The CDR3 covers 16 residues. Trimming left V 3 bases short and J 3 bases short, with 16 bases between. The V gene's germline CDR1 is KGHSH and CDR2 LQKENI.

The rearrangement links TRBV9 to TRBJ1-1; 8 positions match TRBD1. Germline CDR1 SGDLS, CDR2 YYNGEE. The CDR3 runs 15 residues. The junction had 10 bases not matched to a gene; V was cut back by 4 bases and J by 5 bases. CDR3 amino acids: CASSLHGTGGTEAFF. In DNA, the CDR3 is TGTGCCAGCAGCTTACACGGGACAGGAGGGACTGAAGCTTTCTTT.

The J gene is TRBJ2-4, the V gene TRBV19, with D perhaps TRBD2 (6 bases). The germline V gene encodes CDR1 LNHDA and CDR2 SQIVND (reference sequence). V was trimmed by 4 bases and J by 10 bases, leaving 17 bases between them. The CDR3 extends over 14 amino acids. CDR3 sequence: CASSTGLYKTIQYF. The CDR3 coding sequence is TGTGCCAGTAGTACGGGACTCTATAAAACAATTCAGTACTTC.

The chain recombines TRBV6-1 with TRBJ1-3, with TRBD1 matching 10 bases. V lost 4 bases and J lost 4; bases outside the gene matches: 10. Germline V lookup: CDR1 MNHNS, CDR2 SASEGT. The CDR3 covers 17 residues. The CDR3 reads CASSGGGDRGRGNTIYF. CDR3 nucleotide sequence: TGTGCCAGCAGTGGTGGGGGCGACAGGGGGCGCGGAAACACCATATATTTT.

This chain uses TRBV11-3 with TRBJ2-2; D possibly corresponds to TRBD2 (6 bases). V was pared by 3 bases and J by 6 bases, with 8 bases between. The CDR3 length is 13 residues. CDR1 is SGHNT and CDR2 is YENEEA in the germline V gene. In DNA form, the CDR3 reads TGTGCCAGCAGCTTTCGGGAGTCCGGGGAGCTGTTTTTT. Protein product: CASSFRESGELFF.